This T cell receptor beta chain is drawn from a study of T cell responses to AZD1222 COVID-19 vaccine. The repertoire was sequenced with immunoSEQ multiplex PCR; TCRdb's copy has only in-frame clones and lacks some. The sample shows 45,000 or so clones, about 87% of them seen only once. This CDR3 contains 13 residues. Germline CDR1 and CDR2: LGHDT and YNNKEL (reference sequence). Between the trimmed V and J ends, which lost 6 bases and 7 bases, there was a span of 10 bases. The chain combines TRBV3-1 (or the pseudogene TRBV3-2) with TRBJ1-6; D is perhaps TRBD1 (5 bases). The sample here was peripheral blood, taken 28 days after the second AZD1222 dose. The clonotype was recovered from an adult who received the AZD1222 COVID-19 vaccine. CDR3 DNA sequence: TGTGCCAGCAGAAGGGACGGGAATTCACCCCTCCACTTT. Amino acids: CASRRDGNSPLHF.